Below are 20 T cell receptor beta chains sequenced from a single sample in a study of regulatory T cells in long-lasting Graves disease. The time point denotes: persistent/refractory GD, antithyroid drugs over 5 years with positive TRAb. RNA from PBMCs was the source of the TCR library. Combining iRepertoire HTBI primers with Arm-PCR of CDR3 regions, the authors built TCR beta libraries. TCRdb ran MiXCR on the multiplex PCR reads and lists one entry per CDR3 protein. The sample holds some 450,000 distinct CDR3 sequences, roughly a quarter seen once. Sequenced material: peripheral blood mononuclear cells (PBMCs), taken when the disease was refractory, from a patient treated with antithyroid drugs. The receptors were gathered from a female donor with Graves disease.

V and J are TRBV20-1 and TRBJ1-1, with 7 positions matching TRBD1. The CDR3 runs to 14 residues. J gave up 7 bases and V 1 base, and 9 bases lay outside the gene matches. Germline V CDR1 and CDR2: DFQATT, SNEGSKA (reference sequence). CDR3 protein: CSARVPGQAVEAFF. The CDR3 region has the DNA TGCAGTGCTAGAGTCCCAGGACAGGCCGTTGAAGCTTTCTTT.

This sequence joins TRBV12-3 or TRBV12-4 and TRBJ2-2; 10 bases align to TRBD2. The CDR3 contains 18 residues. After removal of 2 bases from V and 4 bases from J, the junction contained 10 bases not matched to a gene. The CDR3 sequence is CASSLWLAGAAGTGELFF. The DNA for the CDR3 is TGTGCCAGCAGTTTATGGCTAGCGGGAGCCGCGGGCACCGGGGAGCTGTTTTTT.

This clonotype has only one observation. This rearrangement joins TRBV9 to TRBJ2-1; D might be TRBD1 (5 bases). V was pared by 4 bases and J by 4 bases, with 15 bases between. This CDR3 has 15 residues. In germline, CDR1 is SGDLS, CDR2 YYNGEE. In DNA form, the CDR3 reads TGTGCCAGCAGCTTAGCTGGGGCCTCATACAATGAGCAGTTCTTC. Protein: CASSLAGASYNEQFF.

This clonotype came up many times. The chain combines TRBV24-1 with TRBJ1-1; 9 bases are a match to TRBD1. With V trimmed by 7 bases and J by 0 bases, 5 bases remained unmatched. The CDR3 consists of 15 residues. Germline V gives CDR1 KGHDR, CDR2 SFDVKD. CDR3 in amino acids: CATRDRGSLNTEAFF. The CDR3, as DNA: TGTGCCACCAGAGACAGGGGGTCGTTGAACACTGAAGCTTTCTTT.

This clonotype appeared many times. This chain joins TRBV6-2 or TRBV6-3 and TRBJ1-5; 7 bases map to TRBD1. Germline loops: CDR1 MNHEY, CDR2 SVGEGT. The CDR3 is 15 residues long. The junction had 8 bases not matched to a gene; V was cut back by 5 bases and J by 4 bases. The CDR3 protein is CASSRPQGGNQPQHF. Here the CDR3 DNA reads TGTGCCAGCAGTCGTCCCCAGGGGGGGAATCAGCCCCAGCATTTT.

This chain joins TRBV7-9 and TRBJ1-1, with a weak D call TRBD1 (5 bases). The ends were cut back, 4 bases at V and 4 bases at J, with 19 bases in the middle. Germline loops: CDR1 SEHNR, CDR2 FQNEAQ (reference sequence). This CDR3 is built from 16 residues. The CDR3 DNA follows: TGTGCCAGCAGCTCCCTCCGGGCCAGGGACGGCACTGAAGCTTTCTTT. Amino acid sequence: CASSSLRARDGTEAFF.

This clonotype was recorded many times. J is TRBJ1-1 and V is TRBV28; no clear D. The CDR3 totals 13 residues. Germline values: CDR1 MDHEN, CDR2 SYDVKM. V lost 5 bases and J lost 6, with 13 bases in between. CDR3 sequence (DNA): TGTGCCAGCAGTCCACCGGTGGGTGCTGAAGCTTTCTTT. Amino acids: CASSPPVGAEAFF.

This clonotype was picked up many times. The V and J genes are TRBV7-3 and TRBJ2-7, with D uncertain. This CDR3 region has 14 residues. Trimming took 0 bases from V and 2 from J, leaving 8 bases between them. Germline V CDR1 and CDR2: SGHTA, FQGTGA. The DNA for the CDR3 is TGTGCCAGCAGCTTAACCGGTGAGACCTACGAGCAGTACTTC. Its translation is CASSLTGETYEQYF.

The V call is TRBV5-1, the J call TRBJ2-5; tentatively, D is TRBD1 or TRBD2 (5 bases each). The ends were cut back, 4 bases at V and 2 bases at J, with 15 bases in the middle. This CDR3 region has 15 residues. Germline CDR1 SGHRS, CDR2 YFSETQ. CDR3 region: CASSAGGTIQETQYF. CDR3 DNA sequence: TGCGCCAGCAGCGCGGGTGGGACGATACAAGAGACCCAGTACTTC. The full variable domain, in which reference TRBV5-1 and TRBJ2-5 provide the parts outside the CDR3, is KAGVTQTPRYLIKTRGQQVTLSCSPISGHRSVSWYQQTPGQGLQFLFEYFSETQRNKGNFPGRFSGRQFSNSRSEMNVSTLELGDSALYLCASSAGGTIQETQYFGPGTRLLVL.

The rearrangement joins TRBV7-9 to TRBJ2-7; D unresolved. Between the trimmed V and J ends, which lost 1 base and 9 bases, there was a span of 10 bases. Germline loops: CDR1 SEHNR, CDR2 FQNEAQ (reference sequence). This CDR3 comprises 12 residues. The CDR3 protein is CASSLGGGAQYF. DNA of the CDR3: TGTGCCAGCAGCTTAGGTGGTGGAGCGCAGTACTTC.

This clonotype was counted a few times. This CDR3 reads CASSSRGGNNSPLHF. CDR3 DNA sequence: TGTGCCAGCAGCTCTCGGGGGGGGAATAATTCACCCCTCCACTTT. The V and J genes are TRBV7-8 and TRBJ1-6; possible D gene TRBD1, 5 bases. The CDR3 length is 15 residues. The ends were cut back, 4 bases at V and 5 bases at J, with 12 bases in the middle. CDR1 and CDR2 (germline): SGHVS, FQNEAQ.

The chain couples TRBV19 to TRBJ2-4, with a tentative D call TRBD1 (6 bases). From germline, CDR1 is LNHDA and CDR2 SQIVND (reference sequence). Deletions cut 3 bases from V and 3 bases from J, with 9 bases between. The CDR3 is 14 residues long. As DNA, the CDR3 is TGTGCCAGTAGTATCGGACAGAGCAAAAACATTCAGTACTTC. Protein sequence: CASSIGQSKNIQYF.

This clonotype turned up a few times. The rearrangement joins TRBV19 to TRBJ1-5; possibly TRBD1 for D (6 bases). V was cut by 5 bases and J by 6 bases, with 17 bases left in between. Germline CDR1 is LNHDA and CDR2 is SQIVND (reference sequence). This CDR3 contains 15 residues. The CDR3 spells CASSFRQGLAQPQHF. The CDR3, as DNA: TGTGCCAGTAGTTTCAGGCAGGGGCTGGCTCAGCCCCAGCATTTT. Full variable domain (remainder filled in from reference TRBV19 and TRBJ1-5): DGGITQSPKYLFRKEGQNVTLSCEQNLNHDAMYWYRQDPGQGLRLIYYSQIVNDFQKGDIAEGYSVSREKKESFPLTVTSAQKNPTAFYLCASSFRQGLAQPQHFGDGTRLSIL.

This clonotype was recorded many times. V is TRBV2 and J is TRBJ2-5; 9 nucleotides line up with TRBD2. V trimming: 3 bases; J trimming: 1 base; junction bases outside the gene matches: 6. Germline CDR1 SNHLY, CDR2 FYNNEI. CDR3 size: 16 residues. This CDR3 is CASSDLAGSVQETQYF. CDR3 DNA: TGTGCCAGCAGTGACCTAGCGGGATCAGTCCAAGAGACCCAGTACTTC. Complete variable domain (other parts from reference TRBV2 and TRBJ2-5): EPEVTQTPSHQVTQMGQEVILRCVPISNHLYFYWYRQILGQKVEFLVSFYNNEISEKSEIFDDQFSVERPDGSNFTLKIRSTKLEDSAMYFCASSDLAGSVQETQYFGPGTRLLVL.

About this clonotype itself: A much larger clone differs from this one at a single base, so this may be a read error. The CDR3 reads CASAPDRGRGETPYF. The CDR3 DNA sequence: TGTGCCAGCGCCCCGGACAGGGGGCGCGGCGAGACCCCGTACTTC. The chain has TRBV2 and TRBJ2-5; TRBD1 matches 11 bases. The CDR3 loop spans 15 amino acids. CDR1 is SNHLY and CDR2 is FYNNEI in the germline V gene.

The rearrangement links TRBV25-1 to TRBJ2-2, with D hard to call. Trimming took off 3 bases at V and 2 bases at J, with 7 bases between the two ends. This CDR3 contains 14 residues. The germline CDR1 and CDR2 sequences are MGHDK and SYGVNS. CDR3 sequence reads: CASSEAVNTGELFF. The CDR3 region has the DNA TGTGCCAGCAGTGAGGCAGTCAACACCGGGGAGCTGTTTTTT.

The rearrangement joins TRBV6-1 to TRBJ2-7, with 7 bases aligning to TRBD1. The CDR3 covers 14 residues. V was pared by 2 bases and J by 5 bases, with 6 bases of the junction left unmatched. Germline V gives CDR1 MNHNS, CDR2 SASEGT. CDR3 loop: CASSEQGGIDEQYF. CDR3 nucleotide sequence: TGTGCCAGCAGTGAACAAGGGGGCATCGACGAGCAGTACTTC.

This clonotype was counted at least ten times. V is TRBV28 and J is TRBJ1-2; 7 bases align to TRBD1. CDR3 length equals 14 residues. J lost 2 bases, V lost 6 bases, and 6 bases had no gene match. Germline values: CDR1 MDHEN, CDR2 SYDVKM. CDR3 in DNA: TGTGCCAGCAGCGAAGGGGGCAACAACTATGGCTACACCTTC. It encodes CASSEGGNNYGYTF.

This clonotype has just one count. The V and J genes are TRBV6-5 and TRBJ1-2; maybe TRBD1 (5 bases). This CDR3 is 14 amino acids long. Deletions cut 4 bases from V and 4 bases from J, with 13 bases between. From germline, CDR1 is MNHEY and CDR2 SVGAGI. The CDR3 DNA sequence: TGTGCCAGCAGTTGGCTTCAGGGTGGCTATGGCTACACCTTC. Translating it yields CASSWLQGGYGYTF.

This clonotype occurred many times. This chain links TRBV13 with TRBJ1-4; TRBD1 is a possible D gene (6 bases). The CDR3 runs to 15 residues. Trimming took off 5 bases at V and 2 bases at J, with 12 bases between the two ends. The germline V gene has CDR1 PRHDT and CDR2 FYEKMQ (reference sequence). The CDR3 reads CASSIQGTTNEKLFF. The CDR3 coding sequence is TGTGCCAGCAGCATACAGGGTACTACTAATGAAAAACTGTTTTTT.